The clone carrying this TCR beta chain has just a few counts. Its antigen is undetermined. Primers for the PCR totalled 60 Vbeta and 13 Jbeta. Generated by immunoSEQ multiplex PCR, the TCRdb table keeps only in-frame clones and is missing some. The sample yields fewer than 200,000 clones, about 80% seen once. The data were obtained in a study of cytomegalovirus exposure and HLA in healthy donors. Study context: Some 200 million T cells yielded 100 million or so unique TCR beta sequences in earlier analysis.

Overall study findings and caveats: In a later analysis, a genetic analysis reported fewer productive-TCR N-insertions in an Asian-associated ancestry cluster than the cohort average. Most CMV-associated TCR beta chains were later found to appear HLA-restricted. When analyzed later, a missense DCLRE1C variant was found to be linked to TCR beta V- and J-gene trimming.

Germline V lookup: CDR1 SGDLS, CDR2 YYNGEE. The ends lost 3 bases at V and 3 bases at J; junction bases unmatched: 5. CDR3 length equals 16 residues. The origin of this receptor is a middle-aged man in good health and CMV-seropositive. The chain joins TRBV9 to TRBJ2-3; TRBD2 agrees at 12 bases. Specimen: PBMCs. The CDR3 region is CASSERLAGETDTQYF. CDR3 nucleotides: TGTGCCAGCAGCGAAAGACTAGCGGGAGAGACAGATACGCAGTATTTT.